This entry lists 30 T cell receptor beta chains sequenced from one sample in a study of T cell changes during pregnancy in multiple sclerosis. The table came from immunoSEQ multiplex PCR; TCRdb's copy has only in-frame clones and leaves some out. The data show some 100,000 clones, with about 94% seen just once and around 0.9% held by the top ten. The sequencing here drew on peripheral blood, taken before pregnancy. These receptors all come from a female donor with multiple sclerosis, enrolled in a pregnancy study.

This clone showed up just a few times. The CDR3 loop reads CASSQGVGNTIYF. The CDR3 region has the DNA TGTGCCAGCAGCCAGGGGGTCGGAAACACCATATATTTT. The chain couples TRBV5-6 to TRBJ1-3; 7 positions agree with TRBD1. Trimming cost V 4 bases and J 4 bases; bases outside gene matches: 2. The CDR3 has 13 residues. CDR1 and CDR2 from the germline V gene are SGHDT and YYEEEE.

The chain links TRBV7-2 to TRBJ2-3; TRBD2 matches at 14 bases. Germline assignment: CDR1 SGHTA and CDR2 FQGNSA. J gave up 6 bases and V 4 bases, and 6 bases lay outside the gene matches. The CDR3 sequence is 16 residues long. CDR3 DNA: TGTGCCAGCAGCTGGGGACTAGCGGGGGTTGGGGATACGCAGTATTTT. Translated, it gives CASSWGLAGVGDTQYF.

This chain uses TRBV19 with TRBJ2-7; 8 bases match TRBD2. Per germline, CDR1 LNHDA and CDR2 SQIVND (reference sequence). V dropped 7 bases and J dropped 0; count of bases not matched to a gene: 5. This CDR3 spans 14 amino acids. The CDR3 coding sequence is TGTGCCAGTAAGACTAGCGTAGACTCCTACGAGCAGTACTTC. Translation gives CASKTSVDSYEQYF.

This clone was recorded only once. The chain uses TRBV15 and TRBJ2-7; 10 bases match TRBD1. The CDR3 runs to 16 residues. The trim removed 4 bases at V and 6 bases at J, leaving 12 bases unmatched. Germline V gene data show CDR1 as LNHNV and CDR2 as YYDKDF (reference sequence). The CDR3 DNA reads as TGTGCCACCAGCAAGGGACCGGGACAGGGGTATAGCGAGCAGTACTTC. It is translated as CATSKGPGQGYSEQYF.

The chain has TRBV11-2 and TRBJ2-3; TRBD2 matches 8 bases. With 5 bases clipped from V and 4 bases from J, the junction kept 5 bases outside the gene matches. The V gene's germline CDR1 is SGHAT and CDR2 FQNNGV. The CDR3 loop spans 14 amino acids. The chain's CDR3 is CASSIGGGSDTQYF. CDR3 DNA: TGTGCCAGCAGCATCGGGGGGGGATCAGATACGCAGTATTTT.

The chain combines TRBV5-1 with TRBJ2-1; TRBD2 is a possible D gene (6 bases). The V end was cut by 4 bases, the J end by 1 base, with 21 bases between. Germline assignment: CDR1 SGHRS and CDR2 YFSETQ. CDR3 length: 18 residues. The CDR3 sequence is CASSHPNPTGESYNEQFF. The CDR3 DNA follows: TGCGCCAGCAGCCATCCCAACCCCACGGGGGAGTCCTACAATGAGCAGTTCTTC.

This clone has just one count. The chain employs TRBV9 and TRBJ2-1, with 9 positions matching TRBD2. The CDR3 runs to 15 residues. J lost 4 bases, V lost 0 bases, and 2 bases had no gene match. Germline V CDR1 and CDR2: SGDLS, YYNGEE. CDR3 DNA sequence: TGTGCCAGCAGCGTAGACAGCGGGGGGTACAATGAGCAGTTCTTC. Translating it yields CASSVDSGGYNEQFF.

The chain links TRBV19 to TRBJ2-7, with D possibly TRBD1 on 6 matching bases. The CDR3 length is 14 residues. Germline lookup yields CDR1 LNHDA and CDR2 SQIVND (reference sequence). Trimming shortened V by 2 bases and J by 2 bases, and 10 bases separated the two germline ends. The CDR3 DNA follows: TGTGCCAGTAGTATACAGGGGATCCCCTACGAGCAGTACTTC. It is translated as CASSIQGIPYEQYF.

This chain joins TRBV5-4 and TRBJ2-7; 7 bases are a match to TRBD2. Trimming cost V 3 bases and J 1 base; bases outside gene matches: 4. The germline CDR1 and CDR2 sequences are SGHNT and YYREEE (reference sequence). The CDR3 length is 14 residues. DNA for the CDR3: TGTGCCAGCAGCTCTGGGAGGGAATCCTACGAGCAGTACTTC. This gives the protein CASSSGRESYEQYF.

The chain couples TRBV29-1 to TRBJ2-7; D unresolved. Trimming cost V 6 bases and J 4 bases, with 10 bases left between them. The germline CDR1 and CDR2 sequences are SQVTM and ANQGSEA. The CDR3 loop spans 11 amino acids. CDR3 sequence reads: CSVPGPYEQYF. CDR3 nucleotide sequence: TGCAGCGTCCCCGGTCCATACGAGCAGTACTTC.

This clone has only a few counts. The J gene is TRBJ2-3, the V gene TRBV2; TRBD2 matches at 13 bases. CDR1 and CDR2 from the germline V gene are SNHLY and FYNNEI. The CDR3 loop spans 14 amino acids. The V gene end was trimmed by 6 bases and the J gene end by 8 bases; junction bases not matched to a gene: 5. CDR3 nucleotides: TGTGCCAGCAGCGCCGGGACTAGCGGGACTACGCAGTATTTT. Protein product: CASSAGTSGTTQYF.

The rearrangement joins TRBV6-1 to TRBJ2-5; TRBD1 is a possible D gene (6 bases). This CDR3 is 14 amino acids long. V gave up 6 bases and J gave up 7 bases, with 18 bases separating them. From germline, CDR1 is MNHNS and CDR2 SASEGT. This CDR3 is CASSLLRGYGTQYF. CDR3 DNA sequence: TGTGCCAGCAGCCTCCTCAGGGGATACGGGACCCAGTACTTC.

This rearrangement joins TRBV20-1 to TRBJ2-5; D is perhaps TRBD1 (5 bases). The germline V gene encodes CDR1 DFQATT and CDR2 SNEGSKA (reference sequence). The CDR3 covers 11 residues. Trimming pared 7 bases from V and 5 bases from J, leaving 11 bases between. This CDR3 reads CSVQGRETQYF. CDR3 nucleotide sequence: TGCAGTGTCCAGGGTCGGGAGACCCAGTACTTC.

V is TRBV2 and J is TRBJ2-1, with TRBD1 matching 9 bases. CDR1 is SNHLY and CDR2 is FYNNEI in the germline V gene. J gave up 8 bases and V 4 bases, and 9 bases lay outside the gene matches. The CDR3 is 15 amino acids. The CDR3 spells CASSGGQGQWDEQFF. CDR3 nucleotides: TGTGCCAGCAGTGGGGGACAGGGTCAGTGGGATGAGCAGTTCTTC.

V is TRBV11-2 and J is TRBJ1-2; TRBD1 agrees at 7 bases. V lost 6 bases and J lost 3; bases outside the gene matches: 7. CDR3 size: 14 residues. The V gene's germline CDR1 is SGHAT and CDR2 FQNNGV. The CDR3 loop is CASSLTTGDYGYTF. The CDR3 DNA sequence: TGTGCCAGCAGTCTTACAACAGGGGACTATGGCTACACCTTC.

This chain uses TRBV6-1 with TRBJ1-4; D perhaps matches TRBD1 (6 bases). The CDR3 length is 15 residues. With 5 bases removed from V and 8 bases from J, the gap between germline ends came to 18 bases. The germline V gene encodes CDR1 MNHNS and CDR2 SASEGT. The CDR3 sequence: CASSTGRGWGEKLFF. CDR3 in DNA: TGTGCCAGCAGTACAGGGAGGGGATGGGGAGAAAAACTGTTTTTT.

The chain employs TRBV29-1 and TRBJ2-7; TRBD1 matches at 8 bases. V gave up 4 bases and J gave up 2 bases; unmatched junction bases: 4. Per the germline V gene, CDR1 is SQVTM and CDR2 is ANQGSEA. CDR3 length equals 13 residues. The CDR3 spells CSVVTGGPYEQYF. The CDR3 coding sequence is TGCAGCGTTGTAACAGGGGGGCCCTACGAGCAGTACTTC.

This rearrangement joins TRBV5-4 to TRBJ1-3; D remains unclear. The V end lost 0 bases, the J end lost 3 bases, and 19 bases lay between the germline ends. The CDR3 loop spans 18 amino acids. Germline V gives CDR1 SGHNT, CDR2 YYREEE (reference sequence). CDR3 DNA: TGTGCCAGCAGCTTGGCCCTTACTAGATCCCAAGTTGGAAACACCATATATTTT. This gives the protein CASSLALTRSQVGNTIYF. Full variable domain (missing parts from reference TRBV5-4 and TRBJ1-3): ETGVTQSPTHLIKTRGQQVTLRCSSQSGHNTVSWYQQALGQGPQFIFQYYREEENGRGNFPPRFSGLQFPNYSSELNVNALELDDSALYLCASSLALTRSQVGNTIYFGEGSWLTVV.

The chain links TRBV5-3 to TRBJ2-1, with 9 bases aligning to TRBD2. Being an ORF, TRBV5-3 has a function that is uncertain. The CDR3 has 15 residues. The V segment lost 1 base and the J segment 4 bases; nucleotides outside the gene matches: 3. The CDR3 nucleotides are TGTGCCAGAAGCTTGATTGCGGGAGGGTACAATGAGCAGTTCTTC. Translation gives CARSLIAGGYNEQFF.

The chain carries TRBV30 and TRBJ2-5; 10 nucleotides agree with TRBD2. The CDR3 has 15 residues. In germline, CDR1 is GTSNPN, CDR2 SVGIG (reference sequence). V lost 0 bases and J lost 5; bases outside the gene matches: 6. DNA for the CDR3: TGTGCCTGGAGTGTATCTAGCGGGAGATCGGAGACCCAGTACTTC. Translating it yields CAWSVSSGRSETQYF. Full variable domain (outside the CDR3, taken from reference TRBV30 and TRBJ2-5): SQTIHQWPATLVQPVGSPLSLECTVEGTSNPNLYWYRQAAGRGLQLLFYSVGIGQISSEVPQNLSASRPQDRQFILSSKKLLLSDSGFYLCAWSVSSGRSETQYFGPGTRLLVL.

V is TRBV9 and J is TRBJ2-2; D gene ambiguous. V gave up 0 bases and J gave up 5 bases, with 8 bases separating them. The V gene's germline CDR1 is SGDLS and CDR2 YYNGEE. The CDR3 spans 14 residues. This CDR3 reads CASSVDGLTGELFF. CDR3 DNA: TGTGCCAGCAGCGTAGATGGGCTTACCGGGGAGCTGTTTTTT. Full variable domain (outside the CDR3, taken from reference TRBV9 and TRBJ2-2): DSGVTQTPKHLITATGQRVTLRCSPRSGDLSVYWYQQSLDQGLQFLIQYYNGEERAKGNILERFSAQQFPDLHSELNLSSLELGDSALYFCASSVDGLTGELFFGEGSRLTVL.

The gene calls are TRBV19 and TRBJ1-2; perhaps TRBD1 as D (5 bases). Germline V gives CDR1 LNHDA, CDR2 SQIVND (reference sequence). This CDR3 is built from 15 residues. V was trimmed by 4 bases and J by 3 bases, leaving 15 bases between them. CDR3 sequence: CASSNGRAAHYGYTF. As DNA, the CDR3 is TGTGCCAGTAGTAATGGCAGGGCGGCCCACTATGGCTACACCTTC.

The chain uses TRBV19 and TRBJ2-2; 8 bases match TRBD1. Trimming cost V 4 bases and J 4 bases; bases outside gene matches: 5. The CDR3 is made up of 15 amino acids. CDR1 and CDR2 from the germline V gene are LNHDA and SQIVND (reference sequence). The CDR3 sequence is CASSRQGAGTGELFF. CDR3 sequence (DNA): TGTGCCAGTAGTAGGCAGGGGGCCGGCACCGGGGAGCTGTTTTTT.

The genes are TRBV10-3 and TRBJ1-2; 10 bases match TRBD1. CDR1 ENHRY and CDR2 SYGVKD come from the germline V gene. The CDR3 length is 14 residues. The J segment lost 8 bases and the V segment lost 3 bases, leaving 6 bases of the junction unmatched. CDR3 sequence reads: CAISEPGQGIGYTF. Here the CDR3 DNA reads TGTGCCATCAGTGAACCGGGACAGGGGATAGGCTACACCTTC.

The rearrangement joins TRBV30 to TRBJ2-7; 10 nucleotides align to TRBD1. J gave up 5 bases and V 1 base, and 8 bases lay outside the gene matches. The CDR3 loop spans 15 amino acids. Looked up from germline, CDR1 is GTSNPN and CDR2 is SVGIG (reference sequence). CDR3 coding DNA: TGTGCCTGGAGTGGTCCGGACAGGGGGAGTAACGAGCAGTACTTC. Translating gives CAWSGPDRGSNEQYF.

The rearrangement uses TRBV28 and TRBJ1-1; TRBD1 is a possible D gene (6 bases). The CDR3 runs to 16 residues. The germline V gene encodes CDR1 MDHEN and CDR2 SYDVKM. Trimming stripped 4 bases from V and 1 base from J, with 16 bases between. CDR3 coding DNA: TGTGCCAGCAGTTCACCCCGGCAGGGGCGGAACACTGAAGCTTTCTTT. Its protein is CASSSPRQGRNTEAFF.

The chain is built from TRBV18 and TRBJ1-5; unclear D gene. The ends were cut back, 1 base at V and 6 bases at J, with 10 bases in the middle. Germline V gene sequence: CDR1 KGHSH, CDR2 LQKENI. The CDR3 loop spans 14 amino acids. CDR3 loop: CASSPRSGSQPQHF. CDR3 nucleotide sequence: TGTGCCAGCTCACCACGAAGCGGGAGTCAGCCCCAGCATTTT.

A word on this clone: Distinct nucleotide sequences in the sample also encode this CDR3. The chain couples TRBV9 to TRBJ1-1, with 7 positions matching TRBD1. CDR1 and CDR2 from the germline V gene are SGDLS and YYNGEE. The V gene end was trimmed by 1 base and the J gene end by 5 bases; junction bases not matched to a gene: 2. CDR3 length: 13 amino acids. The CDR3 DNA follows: TGTGCCAGCAGCGTAACAGGGGTAACTGAAGCTTTCTTT. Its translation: CASSVTGVTEAFF.

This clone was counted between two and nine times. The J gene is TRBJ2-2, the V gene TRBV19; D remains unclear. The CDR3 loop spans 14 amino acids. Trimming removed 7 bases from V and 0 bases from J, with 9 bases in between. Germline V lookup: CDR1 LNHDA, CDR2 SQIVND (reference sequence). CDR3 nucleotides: TGTGCCAGTAAGATACTAACGAACACCGGGGAGCTGTTTTTT. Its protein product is CASKILTNTGELFF.

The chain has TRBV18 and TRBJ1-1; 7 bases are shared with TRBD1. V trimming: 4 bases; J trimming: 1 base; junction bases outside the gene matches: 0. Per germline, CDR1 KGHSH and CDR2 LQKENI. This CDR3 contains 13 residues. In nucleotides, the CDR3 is TGTGCCAGCTCACGACAGGGGAACACTGAAGCTTTCTTT. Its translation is CASSRQGNTEAFF.